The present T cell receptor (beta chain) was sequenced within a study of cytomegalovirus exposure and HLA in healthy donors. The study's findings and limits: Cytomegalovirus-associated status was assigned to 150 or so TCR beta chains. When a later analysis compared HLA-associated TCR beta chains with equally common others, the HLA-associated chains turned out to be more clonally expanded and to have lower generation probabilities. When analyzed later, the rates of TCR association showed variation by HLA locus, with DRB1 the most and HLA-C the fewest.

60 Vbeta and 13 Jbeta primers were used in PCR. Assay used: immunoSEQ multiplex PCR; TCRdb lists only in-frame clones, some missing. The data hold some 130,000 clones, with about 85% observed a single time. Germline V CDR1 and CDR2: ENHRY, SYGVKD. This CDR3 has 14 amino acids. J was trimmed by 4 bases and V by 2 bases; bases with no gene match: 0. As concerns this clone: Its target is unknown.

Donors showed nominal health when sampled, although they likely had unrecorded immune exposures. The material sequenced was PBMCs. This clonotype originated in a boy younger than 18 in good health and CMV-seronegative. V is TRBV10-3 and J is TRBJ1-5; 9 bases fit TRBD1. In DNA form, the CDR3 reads TGTGCCATCAGTGAGGGGACAGGGAATCAGCCCCAGCATTTT. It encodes CAISEGTGNQPQHF.